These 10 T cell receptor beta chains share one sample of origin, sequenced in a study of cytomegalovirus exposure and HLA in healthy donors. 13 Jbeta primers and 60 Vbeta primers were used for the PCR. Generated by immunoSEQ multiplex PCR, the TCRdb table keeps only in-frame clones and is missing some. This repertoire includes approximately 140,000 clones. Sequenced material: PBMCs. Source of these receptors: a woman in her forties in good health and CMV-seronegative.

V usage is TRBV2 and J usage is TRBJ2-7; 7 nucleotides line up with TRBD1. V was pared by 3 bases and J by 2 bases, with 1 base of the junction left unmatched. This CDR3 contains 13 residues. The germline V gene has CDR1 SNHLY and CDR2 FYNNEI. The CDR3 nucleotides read TGTGCCAGCAGTGAGGACAGGCCCTACGAGCAGTACTTC. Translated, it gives CASSEDRPYEQYF.

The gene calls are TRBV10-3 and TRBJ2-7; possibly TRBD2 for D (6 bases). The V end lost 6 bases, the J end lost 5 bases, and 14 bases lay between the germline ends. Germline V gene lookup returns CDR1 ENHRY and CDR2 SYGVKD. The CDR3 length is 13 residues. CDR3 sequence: CAIRDGRGHEQYF. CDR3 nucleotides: TGTGCCATCAGGGACGGGCGGGGCCACGAGCAGTACTTC.

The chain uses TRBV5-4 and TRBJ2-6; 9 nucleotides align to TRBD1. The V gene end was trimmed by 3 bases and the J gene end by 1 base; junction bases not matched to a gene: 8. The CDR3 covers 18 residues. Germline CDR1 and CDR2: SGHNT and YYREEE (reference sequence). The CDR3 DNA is TGTGCCAGCAGCTGGGGAGGACAGGGGATGTCTGGGGCCAACGTCCTGACTTTC. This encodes CASSWGGQGMSGANVLTF.

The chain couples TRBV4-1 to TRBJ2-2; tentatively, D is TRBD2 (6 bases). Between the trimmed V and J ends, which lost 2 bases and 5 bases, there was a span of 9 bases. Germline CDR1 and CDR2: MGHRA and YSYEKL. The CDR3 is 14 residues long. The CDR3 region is CASSQMGGTGELFF. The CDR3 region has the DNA TGCGCCAGCAGCCAAATGGGGGGAACCGGGGAGCTGTTTTTT.

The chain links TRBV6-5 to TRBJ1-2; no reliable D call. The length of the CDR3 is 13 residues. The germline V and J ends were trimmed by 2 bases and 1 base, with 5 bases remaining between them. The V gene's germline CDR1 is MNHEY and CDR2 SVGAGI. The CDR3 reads CASSYHSNYGYTF. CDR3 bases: TGTGCCAGCAGTTACCACAGTAACTATGGCTACACCTTC.

The chain's CDR3 is CASRSDLALSTDTQYF. Here the CDR3 DNA reads TGCGCCAGCCGCTCCGACTTAGCCTTATCCACAGATACGCAGTATTTT. This sequence joins TRBV10-2 and TRBJ2-3; D uncertain. The CDR3 covers 16 residues. Trimming shortened V by 8 bases and J by 2 bases, and 20 bases separated the two germline ends. Per the germline V gene, CDR1 is WSHSY and CDR2 is SAAADI.

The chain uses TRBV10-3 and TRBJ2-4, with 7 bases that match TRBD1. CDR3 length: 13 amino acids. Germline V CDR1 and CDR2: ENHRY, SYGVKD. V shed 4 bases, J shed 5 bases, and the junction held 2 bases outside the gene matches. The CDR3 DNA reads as TGTGCCATCAGTGGTCAGGGGGAAAACATTCAGTACTTC. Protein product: CAISGQGENIQYF.

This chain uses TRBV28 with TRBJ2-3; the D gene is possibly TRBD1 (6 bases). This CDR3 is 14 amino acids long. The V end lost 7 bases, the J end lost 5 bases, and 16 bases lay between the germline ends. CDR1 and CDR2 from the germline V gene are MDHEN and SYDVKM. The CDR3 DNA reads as TGTGCCAGCACCCCGACAGGAGATATAGATACGCAGTATTTT. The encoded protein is CASTPTGDIDTQYF.

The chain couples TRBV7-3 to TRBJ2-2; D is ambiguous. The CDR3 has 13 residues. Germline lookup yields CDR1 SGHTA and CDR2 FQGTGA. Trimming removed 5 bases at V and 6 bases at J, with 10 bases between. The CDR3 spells CASSQISAGELFF. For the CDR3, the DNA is TGTGCCAGCAGCCAGATTTCCGCCGGGGAGCTGTTTTTT.

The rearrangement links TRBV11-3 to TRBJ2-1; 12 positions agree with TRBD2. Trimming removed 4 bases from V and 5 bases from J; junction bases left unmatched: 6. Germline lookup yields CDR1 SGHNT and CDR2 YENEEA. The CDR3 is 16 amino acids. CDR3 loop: CASSYTSGGRDNEQFF. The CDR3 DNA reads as TGTGCCAGCAGCTATACTAGCGGGGGGCGCGACAATGAGCAGTTCTTC.